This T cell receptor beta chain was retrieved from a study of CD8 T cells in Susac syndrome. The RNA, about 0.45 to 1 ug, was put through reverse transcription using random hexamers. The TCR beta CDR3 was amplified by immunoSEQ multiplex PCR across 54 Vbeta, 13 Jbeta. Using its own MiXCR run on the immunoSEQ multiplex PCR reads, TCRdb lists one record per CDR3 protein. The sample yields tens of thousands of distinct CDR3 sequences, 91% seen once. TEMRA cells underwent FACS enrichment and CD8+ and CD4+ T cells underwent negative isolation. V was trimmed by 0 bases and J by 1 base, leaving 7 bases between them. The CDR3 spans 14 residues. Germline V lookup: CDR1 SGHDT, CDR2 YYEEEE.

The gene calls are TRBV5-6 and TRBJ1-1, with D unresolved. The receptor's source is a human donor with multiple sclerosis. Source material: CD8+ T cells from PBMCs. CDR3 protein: CASSLEQSNTEAFF. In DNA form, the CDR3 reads TGTGCCAGCAGCTTGGAACAATCGAACACTGAAGCTTTCTTT.